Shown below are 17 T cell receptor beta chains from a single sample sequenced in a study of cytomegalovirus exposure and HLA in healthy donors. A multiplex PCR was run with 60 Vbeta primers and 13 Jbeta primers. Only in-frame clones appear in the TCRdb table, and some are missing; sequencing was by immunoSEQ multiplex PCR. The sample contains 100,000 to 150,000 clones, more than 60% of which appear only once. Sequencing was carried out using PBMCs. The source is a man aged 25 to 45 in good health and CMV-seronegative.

The CDR3, as DNA: TGTGCCAGCAGCAGCAGCGGGGGTGACTATGGCTACACCTTC. It encodes CASSSSGGDYGYTF. The chain combines TRBV7-2 with TRBJ1-2; tentative D call: TRBD1 (5 bases). Trimming shortened V by 5 bases and J by 3 bases, and 13 bases separated the two germline ends. Germline V gives CDR1 SGHTA, CDR2 FQGNSA. The CDR3 loop spans 14 amino acids.

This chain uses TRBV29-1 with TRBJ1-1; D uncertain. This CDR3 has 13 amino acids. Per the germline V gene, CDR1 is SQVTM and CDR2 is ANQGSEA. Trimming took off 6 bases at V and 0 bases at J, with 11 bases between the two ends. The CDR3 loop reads CSVARSLNTEAFF. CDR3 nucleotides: TGCAGCGTCGCTAGGTCTTTGAACACTGAAGCTTTCTTT.

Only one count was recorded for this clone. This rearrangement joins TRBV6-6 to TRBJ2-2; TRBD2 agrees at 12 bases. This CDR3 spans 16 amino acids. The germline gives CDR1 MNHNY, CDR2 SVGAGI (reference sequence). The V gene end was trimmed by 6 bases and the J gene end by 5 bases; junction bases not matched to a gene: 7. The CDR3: CASRYGLAGITGELFF. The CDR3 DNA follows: TGTGCCAGCAGATACGGACTAGCGGGGATTACCGGGGAGCTGTTTTTT.

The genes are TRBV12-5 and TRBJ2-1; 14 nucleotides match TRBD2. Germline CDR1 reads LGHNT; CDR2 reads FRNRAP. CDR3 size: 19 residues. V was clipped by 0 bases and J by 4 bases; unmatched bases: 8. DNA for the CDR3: TGTGCTAGTGGTTTGGTCCTGTATGGGACTAGCGGGAGATACAATGAGCAGTTCTTC. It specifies CASGLVLYGTSGRYNEQFF.

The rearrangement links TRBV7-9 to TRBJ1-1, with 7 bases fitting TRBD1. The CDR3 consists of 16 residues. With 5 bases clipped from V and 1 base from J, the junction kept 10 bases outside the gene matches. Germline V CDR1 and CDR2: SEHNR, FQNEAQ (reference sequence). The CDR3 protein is CASSPGQAARNTEAFF. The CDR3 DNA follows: TGTGCCAGCAGCCCAGGACAGGCAGCTAGGAACACTGAAGCTTTCTTT.

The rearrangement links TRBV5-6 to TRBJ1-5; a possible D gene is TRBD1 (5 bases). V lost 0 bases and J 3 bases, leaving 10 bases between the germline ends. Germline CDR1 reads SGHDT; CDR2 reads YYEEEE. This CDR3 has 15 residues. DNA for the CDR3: TGTGCCAGCAGCTTGGGAACAGGTATCAATCAGCCCCAGCATTTT. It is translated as CASSLGTGINQPQHF.

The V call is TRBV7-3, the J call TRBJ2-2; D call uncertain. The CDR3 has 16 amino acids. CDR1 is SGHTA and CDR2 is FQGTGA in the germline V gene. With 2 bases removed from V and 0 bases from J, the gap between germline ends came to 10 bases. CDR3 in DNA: TGTGCCAGCAGCTTATCAGGCCGGTCGAACACCGGGGAGCTGTTTTTT. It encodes CASSLSGRSNTGELFF.

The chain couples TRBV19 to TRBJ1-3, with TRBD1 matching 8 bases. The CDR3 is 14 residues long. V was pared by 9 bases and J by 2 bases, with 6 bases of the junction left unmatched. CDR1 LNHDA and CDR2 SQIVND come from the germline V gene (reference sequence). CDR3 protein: CASDRGGAGNTIYF. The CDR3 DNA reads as TGTGCCAGCGACAGGGGAGGCGCTGGAAACACCATATATTTT.

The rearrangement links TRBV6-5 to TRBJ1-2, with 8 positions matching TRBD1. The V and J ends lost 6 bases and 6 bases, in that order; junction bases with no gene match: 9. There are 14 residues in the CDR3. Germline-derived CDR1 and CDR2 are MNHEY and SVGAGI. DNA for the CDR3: TGTGCCAGCAGGCTACAGGGGGGCGTGGATGGCTACACCTTC. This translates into CASRLQGGVDGYTF.

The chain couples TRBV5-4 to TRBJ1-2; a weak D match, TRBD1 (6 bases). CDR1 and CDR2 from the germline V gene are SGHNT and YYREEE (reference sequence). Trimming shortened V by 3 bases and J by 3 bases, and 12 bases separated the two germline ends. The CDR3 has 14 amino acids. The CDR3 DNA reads TGTGCCAGCAGCTCCCCTACAGGGCACTATGGCTACACCTTC. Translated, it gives CASSSPTGHYGYTF.

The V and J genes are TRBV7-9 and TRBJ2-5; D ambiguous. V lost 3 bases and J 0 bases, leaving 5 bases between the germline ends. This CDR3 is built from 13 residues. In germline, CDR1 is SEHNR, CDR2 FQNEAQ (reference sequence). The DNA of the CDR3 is TGTGCCAGCAGCTTGTCCTACCAAGAGACCCAGTACTTC. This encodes CASSLSYQETQYF.

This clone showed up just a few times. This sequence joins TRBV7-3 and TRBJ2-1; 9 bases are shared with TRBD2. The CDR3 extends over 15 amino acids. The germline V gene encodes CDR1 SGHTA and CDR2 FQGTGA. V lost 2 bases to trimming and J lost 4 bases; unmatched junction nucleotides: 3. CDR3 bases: TGTGCCAGCAGCTTAGCTAGCGGGGCTTACAATGAGCAGTTCTTC. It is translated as CASSLASGAYNEQFF.

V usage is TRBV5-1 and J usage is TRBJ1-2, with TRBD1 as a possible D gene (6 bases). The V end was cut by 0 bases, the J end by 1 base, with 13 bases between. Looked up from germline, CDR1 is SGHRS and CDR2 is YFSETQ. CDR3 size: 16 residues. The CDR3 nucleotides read TGCGCCAGCAGCTTGGGGGGCCGACAGGATAACTATGGCTACACCTTC. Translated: CASSLGGRQDNYGYTF.

CDR3 residues: CASTSRVRDKNIQYF. CDR3 nucleotide sequence: TGTGCCAGTACCTCCAGGGTACGCGATAAAAACATTCAGTACTTC. The V call is TRBV19, the J call TRBJ2-4, with D possibly matching TRBD1 (5 bases). The CDR3 covers 15 residues. The germline V and J ends were trimmed by 7 bases and 4 bases, with 17 bases remaining between them. From germline, CDR1 is LNHDA and CDR2 SQIVND (reference sequence).

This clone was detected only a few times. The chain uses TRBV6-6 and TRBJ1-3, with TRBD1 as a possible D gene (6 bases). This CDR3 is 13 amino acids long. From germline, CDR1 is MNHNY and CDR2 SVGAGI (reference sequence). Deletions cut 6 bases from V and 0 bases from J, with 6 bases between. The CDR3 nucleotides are TGTGCCAGCAGGGACAGCTCTGGAAACACCATATATTTT. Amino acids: CASRDSSGNTIYF.

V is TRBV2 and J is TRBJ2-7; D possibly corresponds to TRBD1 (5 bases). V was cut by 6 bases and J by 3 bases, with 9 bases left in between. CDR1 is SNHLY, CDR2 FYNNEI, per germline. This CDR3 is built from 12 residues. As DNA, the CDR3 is TGTGCCAGCAGACAGGACCTCTACGAGCAGTACTTC. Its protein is CASRQDLYEQYF.

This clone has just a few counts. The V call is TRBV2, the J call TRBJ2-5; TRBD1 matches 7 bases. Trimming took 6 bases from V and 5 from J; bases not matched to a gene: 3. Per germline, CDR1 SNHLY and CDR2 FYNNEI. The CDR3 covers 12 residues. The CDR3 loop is CASRGGGETQYF. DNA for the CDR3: TGTGCCAGCAGAGGGGGCGGGGAGACCCAGTACTTC.